Listed below are T cell receptor beta chains from one sample, sequenced in a study of shared clonotypes between healthy human individuals. The protocol was immunoSEQ multiplex PCR, while the TCRdb copy is restricted to in-frame clones and leaves out a portion. The table has roughly 1,500,000 clones, approximately 98% seen once; the top ten hold less than 0.55%. Sequenced sample: naive CD4+ T cells sorted from blood. The receptors stem from a man younger than 40 in good health. The CDR3 runs from the conserved cysteine through the conserved F or W. The D gene is left open where the match is weak.

V gene: TRBV7-9; D gene: .; J gene: TRBJ2-2; CDR3 protein: CASNGKNTGELFF; CDR3 DNA: TGTGCCAGCAACGGAAAGAACACCGGGGAGCTGTTTTTT
V gene: TRBV2; D gene: TRBD1; J gene: TRBJ1-1; CDR3 protein: CASIETGLPSGTEAFF; CDR3 DNA: TGTGCCAGCATCGAGACAGGGTTACCCTCGGGCACTGAAGCTTTCTTT
V gene: TRBV4-1; D gene: .; J gene: TRBJ1-2; CDR3 protein: CASSQEGRGAGYGYTF; CDR3 DNA: TGCGCCAGCAGCCAAGAAGGGAGGGGCGCCGGCTATGGCTACACCTTC
V gene: TRBV5-1; D gene: .; J gene: TRBJ2-7; CDR3 protein: CASSSGASVTYEQYF; CDR3 DNA: TGCGCCAGCAGCTCAGGGGCTAGCGTCACCTACGAGCAGTACTTC
V gene: TRBV6-1; D gene: .; J gene: TRBJ2-5; CDR3 protein: CASRESRYSGDQETQYF; CDR3 DNA: TGTGCCAGCAGAGAAAGTCGTTACTCAGGGGACCAAGAGACCCAGTACTTC
V gene: TRBV28; D gene: .; J gene: TRBJ2-5; CDR3 protein: CASSFLPRGYQETQYF; CDR3 DNA: TGTGCCAGCAGTTTTTTGCCGAGGGGGTACCAAGAGACCCAGTACTTC
V gene: TRBV27; D gene: .; J gene: TRBJ1-3; CDR3 protein: CASRESGASGNTIYF; CDR3 DNA: TGTGCCAGCAGGGAATCAGGGGCCTCTGGAAACACCATATATTTT
V gene: TRBV5-6; D gene: .; J gene: TRBJ2-3; CDR3 protein: CASSLTADTQYF; CDR3 DNA: TGTGCCAGCAGCTTGACTGCAGATACGCAGTATTTT
V gene: TRBV7-2; D gene: .; J gene: TRBJ1-5; CDR3 protein: CASSRTGPQHF; CDR3 DNA: TGTGCCAGCAGCCGAACAGGACCCCAGCATTTT
V gene: TRBV28; D gene: .; J gene: TRBJ2-2; CDR3 protein: CASFSISSTGELFF; CDR3 DNA: TGTGCCAGCTTTTCCATATCCAGCACCGGGGAGCTGTTTTTT